This is a list of T cell receptor beta chains from one sample in a study of control samples from healthy donors and cancer patients. The assay was immunoSEQ multiplex PCR, and TCRdb's table has in-frame clones only and misses some. The sample includes 40,000 to 60,000 clones, around 90% of them seen just once. The sequencing sample was made of PBMCs. The receptors stem from a man aged 60 to 75 with head and neck cancer. Both conserved end residues are part of each CDR3. The D gene is left open where the match is weak. Some rows have no size entry. The others give once, few or many, or a class for an expanded clone.

NA	TRBV6-5	NA	TRBJ1-6	TGTGCGGGGGGCAGCTCCTATAATTCACCCCTCCACTTT	CAGGSSYNSPLHF
NA	TRBV3-1/TRBV3-2	NA	TRBJ2-1	TGTGCCAGCAGCCAGATTTCCGGGAGATACAATGAGCAGTTCTTC	CASSQISGRYNEQFF
NA	TRBV3-1/TRBV3-2	NA	TRBJ2-7	TGTGCCAGCAGCCTGTCGGCATCTGGTGACGAGCAGTACTTC	CASSLSASGDEQYF
NA	TRBV5-1	once	TRBJ2-2	TGCGCCAGCAGCGAATACAGGGTAACCGGGGAGCTGTTTTTT	CASSEYRVTGELFF
TRBD2	TRBV7-9	NA	TRBJ2-1	TGTGCCAGCAGCTTAGCGACTAGCGGGGGCTACAATGAGCAGTTCTTC	CASSLATSGGYNEQFF
NA	TRBV6-1	NA	TRBJ2-2	TGTGCCAGCAGTGAAGGGTTTGGCAGGGGAAATCGGGAGCTGTTTTTT	CASSEGFGRGNRELFF
NA	TRBV5-5	once	TRBJ1-1	TGTGCCAGCAGCTTAATCGCAGCGGCCACTGAAGCTTTCTTT	CASSLIAAATEAFF
NA	TRBV25-1	NA	TRBJ2-7	TGTGCCAGCAGTGAACACGGGTACGAGCAGTACTTC	CASSEHGYEQYF
TRBD2	TRBV7-8	few	TRBJ2-7	TGTGCCAGCAGCTTCCAAGCGGGAGGCCTGGGCGAGCAGTACTTC	CASSFQAGGLGEQYF
NA	TRBV7-2	NA	TRBJ1-3	TGTGCCAGCAGCTTAGGTTCGGCGTCCTCTGGAAACACCATATATTTT	CASSLGSASSGNTIYF
NA	TRBV30	few	TRBJ1-4	TGTGCCTGGAGCCGGACTGACAGGCCGGGAGAAAAACTGTTTTTT	CAWSRTDRPGEKLFF
NA	TRBV5-1	NA	TRBJ2-5	TGCGCCAGCAGCACGGAGGGAGAGACCCAGTACTTC	CASSTEGETQYF
NA	TRBV11-3	NA	TRBJ2-3	TGTGCCAGCAGCCAAGGACAGCAAAGAAGTACAGATACGCAGTATTTT	CASSQGQQRSTDTQYF
NA	TRBV7-3	NA	TRBJ1-1	TGTGCCAGCAGCTTAGTTGGAGGGGGGTACACTGAAGCTTTCTTT	CASSLVGGGYTEAFF
NA	TRBV18	NA	TRBJ1-1	TGTGCCAGCTCACCCTCGGGACGGTCGAACACTGAAGCTTTCTTT	CASSPSGRSNTEAFF
TRBD1	TRBV9	medium-sized	TRBJ2-7	TGTGCCAGCAGCGCCCGACAGGGATCGCCCTACGAGCAGTACTTC	CASSARQGSPYEQYF
TRBD2	TRBV4-2	NA	TRBJ2-3	TGTGCCAGCAGCCAAGATTGGGGGACTAGCAAAGATACGCAGTATTTT	CASSQDWGTSKDTQYF